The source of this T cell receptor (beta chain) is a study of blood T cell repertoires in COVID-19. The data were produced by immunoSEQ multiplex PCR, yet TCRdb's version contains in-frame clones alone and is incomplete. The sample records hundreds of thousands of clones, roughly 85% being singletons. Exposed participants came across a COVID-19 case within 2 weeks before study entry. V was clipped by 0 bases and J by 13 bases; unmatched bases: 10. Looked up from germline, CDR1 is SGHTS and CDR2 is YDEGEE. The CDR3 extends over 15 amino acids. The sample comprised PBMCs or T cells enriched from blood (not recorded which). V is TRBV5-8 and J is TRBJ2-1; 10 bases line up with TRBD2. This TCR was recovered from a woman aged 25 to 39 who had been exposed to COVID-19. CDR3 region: CASSLGTSGSEIQFF. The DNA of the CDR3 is TGTGCCAGCAGCTTGGGGACTAGCGGAAGCGAAATTCAGTTCTTC.